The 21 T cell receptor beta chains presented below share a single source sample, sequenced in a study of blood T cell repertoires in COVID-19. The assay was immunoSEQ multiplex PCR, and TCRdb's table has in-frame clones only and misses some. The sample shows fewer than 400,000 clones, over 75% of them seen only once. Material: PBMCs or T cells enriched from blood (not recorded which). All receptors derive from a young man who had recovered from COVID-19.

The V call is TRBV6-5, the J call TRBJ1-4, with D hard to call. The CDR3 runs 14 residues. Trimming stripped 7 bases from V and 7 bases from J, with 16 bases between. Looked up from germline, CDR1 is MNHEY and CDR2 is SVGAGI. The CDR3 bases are TGTGCCAGCATTAACTTGGGCGCCGGTGAAAAACTGTTTTTT. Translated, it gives CASINLGAGEKLFF.

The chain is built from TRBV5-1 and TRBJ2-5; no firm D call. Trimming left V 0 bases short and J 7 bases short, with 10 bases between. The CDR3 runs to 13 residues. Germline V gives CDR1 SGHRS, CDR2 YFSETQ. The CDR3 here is CASSLDYLGTQYF. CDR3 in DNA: TGCGCCAGCAGCTTGGACTACCTAGGGACCCAGTACTTC.

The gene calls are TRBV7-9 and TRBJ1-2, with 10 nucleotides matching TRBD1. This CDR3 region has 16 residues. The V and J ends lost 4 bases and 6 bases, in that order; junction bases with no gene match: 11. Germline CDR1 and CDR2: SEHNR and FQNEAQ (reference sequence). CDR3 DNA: TGTGCCAGCAGCTCAAGGGGGGGACAGGGGTCCGATGGCTACACCTTC. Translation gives CASSSRGGQGSDGYTF.

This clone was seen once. CDR3 DNA: TGCAGTGCTAGTAGGGGACAGGGGGCCTCCAATGAGCAGTTCTTC. It is translated as CSASRGQGASNEQFF. The chain joins TRBV20-1 to TRBJ2-1, with 12 positions matching TRBD1. This CDR3 has 15 amino acids. With 3 bases clipped from V and 6 bases from J, the junction kept 6 bases outside the gene matches. CDR1 DFQATT and CDR2 SNEGSKA come from the germline V gene (reference sequence).

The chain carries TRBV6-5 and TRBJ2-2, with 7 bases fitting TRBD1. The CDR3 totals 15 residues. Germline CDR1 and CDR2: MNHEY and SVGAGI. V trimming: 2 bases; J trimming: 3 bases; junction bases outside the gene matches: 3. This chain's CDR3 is CASSYGTEDTGELFF. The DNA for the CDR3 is TGTGCCAGCAGTTACGGGACAGAGGACACCGGGGAGCTGTTTTTT.

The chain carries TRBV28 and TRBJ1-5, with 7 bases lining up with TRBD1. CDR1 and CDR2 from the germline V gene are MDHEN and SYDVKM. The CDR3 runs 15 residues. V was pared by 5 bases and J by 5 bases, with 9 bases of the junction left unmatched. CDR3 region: CASSPSGQDHQPQHF. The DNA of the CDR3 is TGTGCCAGCAGTCCCTCCGGACAGGATCATCAGCCCCAGCATTTT.

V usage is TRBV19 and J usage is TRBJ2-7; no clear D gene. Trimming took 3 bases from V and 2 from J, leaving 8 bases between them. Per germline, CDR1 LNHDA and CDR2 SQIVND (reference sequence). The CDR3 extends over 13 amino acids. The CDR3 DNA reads TGTGCCAGTAGTATTTGGCTTGCCTACGAGCAGTACTTC. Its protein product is CASSIWLAYEQYF.

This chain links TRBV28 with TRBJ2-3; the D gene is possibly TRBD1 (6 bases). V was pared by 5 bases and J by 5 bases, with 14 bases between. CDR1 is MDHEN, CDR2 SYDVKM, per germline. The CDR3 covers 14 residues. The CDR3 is CASSQTGSGDTQYF. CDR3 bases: TGTGCCAGCAGTCAAACAGGGTCCGGAGATACGCAGTATTTT.

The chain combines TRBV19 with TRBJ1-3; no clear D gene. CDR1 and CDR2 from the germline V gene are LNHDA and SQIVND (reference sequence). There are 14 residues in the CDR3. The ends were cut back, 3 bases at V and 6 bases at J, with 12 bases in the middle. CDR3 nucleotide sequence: TGTGCCAGTAGTATTTGGACTAGCGTAAACACCATATATTTT. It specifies CASSIWTSVNTIYF.

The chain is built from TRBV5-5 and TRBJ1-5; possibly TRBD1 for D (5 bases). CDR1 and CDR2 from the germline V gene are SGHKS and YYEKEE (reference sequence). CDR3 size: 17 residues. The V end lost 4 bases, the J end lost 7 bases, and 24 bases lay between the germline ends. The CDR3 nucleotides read TGTGCCAGCAGCCCAGTATTTGGGCAGGGCCCAGAGCAGCCCCAGCATTTT. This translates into CASSPVFGQGPEQPQHF.

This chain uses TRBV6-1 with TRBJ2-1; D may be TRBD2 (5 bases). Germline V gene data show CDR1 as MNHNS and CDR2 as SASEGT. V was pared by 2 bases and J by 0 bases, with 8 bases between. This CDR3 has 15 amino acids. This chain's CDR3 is CASSELAGSYNEQFF. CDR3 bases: TGTGCCAGCAGTGAACTAGCTGGCTCCTACAATGAGCAGTTCTTC.

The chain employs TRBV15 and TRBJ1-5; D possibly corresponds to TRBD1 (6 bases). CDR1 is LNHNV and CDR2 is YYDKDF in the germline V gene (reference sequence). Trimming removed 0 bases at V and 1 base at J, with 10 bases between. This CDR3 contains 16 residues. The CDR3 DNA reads TGTGCCACCAGCAGAGATTGGGACATAAGCAATCAGCCCCAGCATTTT. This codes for CATSRDWDISNQPQHF.

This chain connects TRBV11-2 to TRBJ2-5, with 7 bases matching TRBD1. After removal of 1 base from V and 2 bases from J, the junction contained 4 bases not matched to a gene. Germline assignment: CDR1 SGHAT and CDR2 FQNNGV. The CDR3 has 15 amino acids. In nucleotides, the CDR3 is TGTGCCAGCAGCTTAGGGACAGGCCTACAAGAGACCCAGTACTTC. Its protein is CASSLGTGLQETQYF.

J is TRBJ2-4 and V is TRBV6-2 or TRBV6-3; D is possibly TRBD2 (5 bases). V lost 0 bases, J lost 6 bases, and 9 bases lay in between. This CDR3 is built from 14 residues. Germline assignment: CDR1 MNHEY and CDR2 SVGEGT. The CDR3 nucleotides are TGTGCCAGCAGTTACTCGAGCGGCAGAAACATTCAGTACTTC. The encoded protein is CASSYSSGRNIQYF.

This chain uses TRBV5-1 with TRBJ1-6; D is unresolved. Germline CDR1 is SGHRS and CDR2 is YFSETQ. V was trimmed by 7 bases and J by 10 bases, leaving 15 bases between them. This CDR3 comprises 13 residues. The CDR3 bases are TGCGCCAGCGGAAGAACTGTGCGGTCACCCCTCCACTTT. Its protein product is CASGRTVRSPLHF. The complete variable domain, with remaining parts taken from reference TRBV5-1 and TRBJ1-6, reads KAGVTQTPRYLIKTRGQQVTLSCSPISGHRSVSWYQQTPGQGLQFLFEYFSETQRNKGNFPGRFSGRQFSNSRSEMNVSTLELGDSALYLCASGRTVRSPLHFGNGTRLTVT.

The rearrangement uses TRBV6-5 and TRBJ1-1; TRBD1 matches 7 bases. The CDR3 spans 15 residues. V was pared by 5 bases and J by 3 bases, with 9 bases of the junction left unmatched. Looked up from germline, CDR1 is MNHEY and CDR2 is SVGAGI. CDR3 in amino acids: CASSPSDRVDTEAFF. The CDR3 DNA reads TGTGCCAGCAGTCCTTCTGACAGGGTAGACACTGAAGCTTTCTTT.

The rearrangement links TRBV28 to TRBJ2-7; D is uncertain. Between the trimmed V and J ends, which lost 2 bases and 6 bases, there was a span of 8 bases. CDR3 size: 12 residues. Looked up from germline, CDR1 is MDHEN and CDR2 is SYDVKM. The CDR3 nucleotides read TGTGCCAGCAGTTTAGGTACGGGCGAGCAGTACTTC. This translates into CASSLGTGEQYF.

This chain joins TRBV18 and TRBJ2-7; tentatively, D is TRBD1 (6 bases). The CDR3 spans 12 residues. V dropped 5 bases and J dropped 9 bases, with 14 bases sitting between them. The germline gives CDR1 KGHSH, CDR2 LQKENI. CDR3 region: CASSAYLGGQYF. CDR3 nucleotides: TGTGCCAGCTCAGCATACCTAGGGGGGCAGTACTTC.

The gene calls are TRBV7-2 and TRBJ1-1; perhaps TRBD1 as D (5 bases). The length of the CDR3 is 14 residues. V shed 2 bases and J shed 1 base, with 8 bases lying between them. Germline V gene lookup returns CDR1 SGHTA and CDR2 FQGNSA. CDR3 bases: TGTGCCAGCAGCTTATCTACAGGGAACACTGAAGCTTTCTTT. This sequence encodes CASSLSTGNTEAFF.

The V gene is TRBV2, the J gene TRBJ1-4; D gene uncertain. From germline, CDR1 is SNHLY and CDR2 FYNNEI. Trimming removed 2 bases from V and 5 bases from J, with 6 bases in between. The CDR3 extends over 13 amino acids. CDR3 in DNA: TGTGCCAGCAGTGAACTAATCAATGAAAAACTGTTTTTT. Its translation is CASSELINEKLFF. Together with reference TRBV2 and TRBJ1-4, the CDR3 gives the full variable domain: EPEVTQTPSHQVTQMGQEVILRCVPISNHLYFYWYRQILGQKVEFLVSFYNNEISEKSEIFDDQFSVERPDGSNFTLKIRSTKLEDSAMYFCASSELINEKLFFGSGTQLSVL.

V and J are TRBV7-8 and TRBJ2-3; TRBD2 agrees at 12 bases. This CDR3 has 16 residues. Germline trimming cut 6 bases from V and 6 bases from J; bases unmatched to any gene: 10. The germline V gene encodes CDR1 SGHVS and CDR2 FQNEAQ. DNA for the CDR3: TGTGCCAGCAGTTATCCTAGCGGGGGGGCGCGGGATACGCAGTATTTT. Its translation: CASSYPSGGARDTQYF.